The rows below give T cell receptor beta chains drawn from one sample of a study of blood T cell repertoires in COVID-19. Profiling relied on immunoSEQ multiplex PCR, and the TCRdb table lists in-frame clones only, not all of them. The sample has some 150,000 clones, roughly 87% seen once. The sequencing input was peripheral blood. The receptors stem from a woman aged 55 to 70 who had recovered from COVID-19. Both conserved end residues are part of each CDR3. The D gene is left open where the match is weak. Not all rows give a size; the values are once, few, many and, for expanded clones, a class.

>TRBV3-1/TRBV3-2|TRBD2|18|-|TRBJ2-7
TGTGCCAGCAGCCAAGGGCGCCCGTGGGTAGCGGGGGAGGACGAGCAGTACTTC
CASSQGRPWVAGEDEQYF
>TRBV7-9|-|15|-|TRBJ2-3
TGTGCCAGCAGCTTAGAGGGGCTGGGTACAGATACGCAGTATTTT
CASSLEGLGTDTQYF
>TRBV7-9|TRBD1|14|once|TRBJ1-1
TGTGCCAGCAGCTTAGTACAGGGGAGCACTGAAGCTTTCTTT
CASSLVQGSTEAFF
>TRBV27|-|13|-|TRBJ1-2
TGTGCCAGCAGGCCGGGAGCTAACTATGGCTACACCTTC
CASRPGANYGYTF
>TRBV4-2|-|15|-|TRBJ2-7
TGTGCCAGCAGCCAAGGGTGGACAGATTCCTACGAGCAGTACTTC
CASSQGWTDSYEQYF
>TRBV5-1|-|13|-|TRBJ1-1
TGCGCCAGCAGCTTACAGACGAACACTGAAGCTTTCTTT
CASSLQTNTEAFF
>TRBV7-3|TRBD2|17|-|TRBJ2-3
TGTGCCAGCAGCTCCCGGGGGGGGCGCCAGGGCACAGATACGCAGTATTTT
CASSSRGGRQGTDTQYF
>TRBV5-1|TRBD1|15|-|TRBJ1-6
TGCGCCAGCAGCCCCCAGGGGGGCGAGTATTCACCCCTCCACTTT
CASSPQGGEYSPLHF
>TRBV5-6|TRBD2|14|-|TRBJ2-7
TGTGCCAGGTCCGCGGGGGACCCCTCCTACGAGCAGTACTTC
CARSAGDPSYEQYF
>TRBV6-5|-|16|-|TRBJ2-7
TGTGCCAGCAGTTACTCCGCCTCGGGGAATCCCTACGAGCAGTACTTC
CASSYSASGNPYEQYF
>TRBV5-1|TRBD1|14|-|TRBJ1-5
TGCGCCAGCAGCGTAACAGGGGGCAATCAGCCCCAGCATTTT
CASSVTGGNQPQHF
>TRBV28|TRBD1|16|-|TRBJ2-5
TGTGCCAGCAGCCTAGCGGGACAGGGGGCAATGGAGACCCAGTACTTC
CASSLAGQGAMETQYF
>TRBV14|TRBD2|16|-|TRBJ2-7
TGTGCCAGCAGCCAGAGGATAGTAGCGGGTGTGTACGAGCAGTACTTC
CASSQRIVAGVYEQYF
>TRBV5-6|-|12|few|TRBJ1-2
TGTGCCAGCAGTACCGGGACATATGGCTACACCTTC
CASSTGTYGYTF
>TRBV4-1|TRBD1|11|-|TRBJ2-5
TGCGCCAGCAGCCAATTTCGGGACAGGTACTTC
CASSQFRDRYF
>TRBV28|-|15|-|TRBJ1-4
TGTGCCAGCAGTTTATTGGGCAGGGGAGATGAAAAACTGTTTTTT
CASSLLGRGDEKLFF
>TRBV7-9|TRBD1|14|-|TRBJ2-7
TGTGCCAGCAGCGTAACTACAGGGGCCTACGAGCAGTACTTC
CASSVTTGAYEQYF
>TRBV5-1|TRBD1|14|once|TRBJ2-7
TGCGCCAGCAGATCCGGGACAGGCCTAGACGAGCAGTACTTC
CASRSGTGLDEQYF
>TRBV6-5|-|14|-|TRBJ2-3
TGTGCCAGCAGTACCTCCAGGGTCACAGATACGCAGTATTTT
CASSTSRVTDTQYF
>TRBV11-2|TRBD1|15|-|TRBJ2-5
TGTGCCAGCAGCGAATACGGACAGGGGGGAGAGACCCAGTACTTC
CASSEYGQGGETQYF
>TRBV9|-|12|-|TRBJ2-2
TGTGCCAGCAGCGTAATCGGCGGGGAGCTGTTTTTT
CASSVIGGELFF
>TRBV24-1|TRBD2|18|-|TRBJ2-1
TGTGCCACCAGTGATTTGAGAACTAGCGGGGGTACCTACAATGAGCAGTTCTTC
CATSDLRTSGGTYNEQFF
>TRBV5-5|-|14|-|TRBJ1-1
TGTGCCAGCAGTTCCTCCATAGGGGGCACTGAAGCTTTCTTT
CASSSSIGGTEAFF
>TRBV30|TRBD2|18|-|TRBJ2-5
TGTGCCTGGAGTGTAGCCCACCTAGCGGGGGGGCCCGAAGAGACCCAGTACTTC
CAWSVAHLAGGPEETQYF
>TRBV9|-|15|-|TRBJ2-7
TGTGCCAGCAGCGTAGCTGCAGTCAGCTCCTACGAGCAGTACTTC
CASSVAAVSSYEQYF
>TRBV3-1/TRBV3-2|-|13|-|TRBJ1-4
TGTGCCAGCAGCCACGGAGGAAAAGAAAAACTGTTTTTT
CASSHGGKEKLFF
>TRBV5-1|-|13|-|TRBJ1-3
TGCGCCAGCAGCCGGTACTCTGGAAACACCATATATTTT
CASSRYSGNTIYF
>TRBV10-3|TRBD2|14|-|TRBJ2-5
TGTGCCACCGCGCGGGGGGGCGTCAGAGAGACCCAGTACTTC
CATARGGVRETQYF
>TRBV6-5|-|14|-|TRBJ2-2
TGTGCCAGCGTGGGGCGGCAGAACACCGGGGAGCTGTTTTTT
CASVGRQNTGELFF
>TRBV30|TRBD1|12|-|TRBJ1-1
TGTGCCTGGAGGCCAAGGACAGGAAGAGCTTTCTTT
CAWRPRTGRAFF
>TRBV28|TRBD1|13|-|TRBJ1-2
TGTGCCAGCAGTCCGACAGGGCTCTATGGCTACACCTTC
CASSPTGLYGYTF
>TRBV4-1|TRBD1|16|-|TRBJ1-2
TGCGCCAGCAGCCAACCGACAGGGGCTATTGACTATGGCTACACCTTC
CASSQPTGAIDYGYTF
>TRBV6-2/TRBV6-3|-|14|once|TRBJ1-6
TGTGCCAGCAGTTACCAGGCGGGAAATTCACCCCTCCACTTT
CASSYQAGNSPLHF
>TRBV7-9|-|12|-|TRBJ2-7
TGTGCCAGCAGCTTAGGGCAGGGGGGACAGTACTTC
CASSLGQGGQYF
>TRBV7-6|TRBD1|16|-|TRBJ2-7
TGTGCCAGCAGCCTGGGGGACAGTTCGGGAACCTACGAGCAGTACTTC
CASSLGDSSGTYEQYF
>TRBV4-3|TRBD2|18|-|TRBJ2-1
TGCGCCAGCAGCCAAGGCAGGACTAGCGGGGGGGCCTACAATGAGCAGTTCTTC
CASSQGRTSGGAYNEQFF
>TRBV7-8|-|14|-|TRBJ1-2
TGTGCCAGCAGCTTAGGCAGCGGAGCGCGTGGCTACACCTTC
CASSLGSGARGYTF
>TRBV6-6|TRBD1|16|-|TRBJ2-4
TGTGCCAGCAGTTACGACTTGGGGACAGGGGGCGAGACTCAGTACTTC
CASSYDLGTGGETQYF
>TRBV14|TRBD1|15|-|TRBJ1-4
TGTGCCAGCAGAGCACAGGGGGCAGCTAATGAAAAACTGTTTTTT
CASRAQGAANEKLFF
>TRBV5-1|-|13|few|TRBJ2-7
TGCGCCAGCAGCTTGGGAGGACAGTACGAGCAGTACTTC
CASSLGGQYEQYF
>TRBV2|-|13|once|TRBJ2-3
TGTGCCAGCAGTGACGAGAGAACAGATACGCAGTATTTT
CASSDERTDTQYF
>TRBV19|-|14|-|TRBJ1-2
TGTGCCAGTAGCCATATTCCAGGGCCCTATGGCTACACCTTC
CASSHIPGPYGYTF
>TRBV30|TRBD2|14|-|TRBJ2-5
TGTGCCTGGGTGGGGCTAGCGGGGTCCACGGCCCAGTACTTC
CAWVGLAGSTAQYF
>TRBV27|-|13|-|TRBJ1-2
TGTGCCAGCAGTTCCTCAGGGTTCTATGGCTACACCTTC
CASSSSGFYGYTF
>TRBV28|-|16|few|TRBJ2-7
TGTGCCAGCAGTTCCCCGGCTGAGGGACACTATCACGAGCAGTACTTC
CASSSPAEGHYHEQYF
>TRBV2|TRBD1|14|-|TRBJ2-1
TGTGCCAGCGGCCTGGACAGGGATCACAATGAGCAGTTCTTC
CASGLDRDHNEQFF
>TRBV28|TRBD1|15|once|TRBJ1-2
TGTGCCAGCAGTCTTACCGGGACAGCCAACTATGGCTACACCTTC
CASSLTGTANYGYTF
>TRBV2|TRBD2|15|-|TRBJ2-3
TGTGCCAGCAGTGATTTAGCGGGGGGGGCAGATACGCAGTATTTT
CASSDLAGGADTQYF
>TRBV6-1|-|16|-|TRBJ2-3
TGTGCCAGCAGTGAAGCGGGTGGTCAGGGACAAGATACGCAGTATTTT
CASSEAGGQGQDTQYF
>TRBV2|TRBD1|14|-|TRBJ2-5
TGTGCCAGCAGCTCGACAGGGTCGGTGGAGACCCAGTACTTC
CASSSTGSVETQYF
>TRBV5-1|TRBD1|16|-|TRBJ1-1
TGCGCCAGCAGCCGTTTCCAGGCAGGGGGTAACACTGAAGCTTTCTTT
CASSRFQAGGNTEAFF
>TRBV4-3|TRBD1|16|-|TRBJ2-1
TGCGCCAGCAGCCAAGGCACGGGACAGTCCTACAATGAGCAGTTCTTC
CASSQGTGQSYNEQFF
>TRBV4-1|TRBD2|17|few|TRBJ2-1
TGCGCCAGCAGCCAAGTGAGACTAGCGGGGGGAATTAATGAGCAGTTCTTC
CASSQVRLAGGINEQFF
>TRBV5-1|TRBD1|13|-|TRBJ2-1
TGCGCCAGCAGCTTACAGGGGTACAATGAGCAGTTCTTC
CASSLQGYNEQFF
>TRBV6-6|-|11|-|TRBJ1-4
TGTGCCACTATCGGTGGTGAAAAACTGTTTTTT
CATIGGEKLFF
>TRBV24-1|-|14|few|TRBJ2-1
TGTGCCACCGGGCAGACAGGTAGGGGAAATGAGCAGTTCTTC
CATGQTGRGNEQFF